The rows below give T cell receptor beta chains drawn from one sample of a study of cytomegalovirus exposure and HLA in healthy donors. Assay: immunoSEQ multiplex PCR; the TCRdb copy retains only in-frame clones and omits some. The profile shows about 110,000 clones, almost 96% of them singletons. The material sequenced was PBMCs. The origin of the receptors is a woman aged 18 to 35 in good health and CMV-seronegative. The CDR3 runs from the conserved cysteine through the conserved F or W. The order of the fields is clone size, D gene, V gene, J gene, CDR3 protein, CDR3 DNA. The D gene is left open where the match is weak. Size is omitted from some rows. Given values are once, few, many or a class for expanded clones.

NA	NA	TRBV28	TRBJ2-7	CASRGGGQGTYEQYF	TGTGCCAGTCGGGGGGGAGGACAGGGGACGTACGAGCAGTACTTC
NA	NA	TRBV7-8	TRBJ1-1	CASSLDGITEAFF	TGTGCCAGCAGCTTAGACGGGATCACTGAAGCTTTCTTT
NA	NA	TRBV7-2	TRBJ1-5	CASSLYWDYQPQHF	TGTGCCAGCAGCTTATATTGGGACTATCAGCCCCAGCATTTT
NA	NA	TRBV4-1	TRBJ1-4	CASSQVQATNEKLFF	TGCGCCAGCAGCCAAGTACAGGCAACTAATGAAAAACTGTTTTTT
NA	TRBD1	TRBV19	TRBJ2-1	CSPPTGSNEQFF	TGTTCCCCCCCGACAGGGTCCAATGAGCAGTTCTTC
NA	NA	TRBV6-1	TRBJ1-1	CASSVLMNTEAFF	TGTGCCAGCAGTGTCCTAATGAACACTGAAGCTTTCTTT
NA	NA	TRBV6-5	TRBJ1-5	CASRPNSGNQPQHF	TGTGCCAGCAGACCGAACTCTGGCAATCAGCCCCAGCATTTT
NA	NA	TRBV5-1	TRBJ2-7	CASSLVGGTYEQYF	TGCGCCAGCAGCTTGGTGGGGGGAACCTACGAGCAGTACTTC
NA	TRBD1	TRBV5-6	TRBJ2-1	CASTPRTGNSEQFF	TGTGCCAGCACCCCGAGGACAGGGAATAGTGAGCAGTTCTTC
NA	TRBD1	TRBV6-5	TRBJ1-1	CASSGTGRTNTEAFF	TGTGCCAGCAGTGGGACAGGGAGGACGAACACTGAAGCTTTCTTT
NA	TRBD1	TRBV7-9	TRBJ1-2	CASSLGQNYGYTF	TGTGCCAGCAGCCTGGGACAGAACTATGGCTACACCTTC
NA	NA	TRBV28	TRBJ1-3	CASSLSGRGNTIYF	TGTGCCAGCAGTTTATCGGGGAGGGGAAACACCATATATTTT
NA	TRBD1	TRBV28	TRBJ2-7	CASSWDRAYEQYF	TGTGCCAGCAGTTGGGACAGGGCCTACGAGCAGTACTTC
NA	TRBD2	TRBV7-3	TRBJ2-1	CASSFSGGSSYNEQFF	TGTGCCAGCAGCTTTAGCGGGGGAAGCTCCTACAATGAGCAGTTCTTC
NA	NA	TRBV7-8	TRBJ1-1	CASSLGDRWEAFF	TGTGCCAGCAGCTTAGGAGACAGGTGGGAAGCTTTCTTT
NA	NA	TRBV7-9	TRBJ1-1	CASSSLELEAFF	TGTGCCAGCAGCTCGTTGGAGCTTGAAGCTTTCTTT
NA	NA	TRBV5-1	TRBJ2-3	CASSLEGGATDTQYF	TGCGCCAGCAGCTTGGAGGGCGGGGCCACAGATACGCAGTATTTT
once	NA	TRBV27	TRBJ2-6	CASSGSLGRGGSGANVLTF	TGTGCCAGCAGTGGGTCCCTGGGTAGGGGTGGCTCTGGGGCCAACGTCCTGACTTTC
NA	NA	TRBV10-3	TRBJ1-1	CAITRTENTEAFF	TGTGCCATCACACGGACAGAAAACACTGAAGCTTTCTTT
NA	TRBD1	TRBV6-5	TRBJ2-7	CASRTRTGVEQYF	TGTGCCAGCAGAACCCGGACAGGGGTGGAGCAGTACTTC
once	NA	TRBV7-2	TRBJ1-1	CASSLVHTNTEAFF	TGTGCCAGCAGCTTAGTACATACGAACACTGAAGCTTTCTTT
NA	NA	TRBV28	TRBJ2-3	CASSQLPTHTQYF	TGTGCCAGCAGCCAACTACCTACGCATACGCAGTATTTT
NA	NA	TRBV6-6	TRBJ1-1	CASSWGETEAFF	TGTGCCAGCAGTTGGGGGGAGACTGAAGCTTTCTTT
NA	NA	TRBV7-9	TRBJ2-1	CASSLWSGEHEQFF	TGTGCCAGCAGCTTATGGTCAGGGGAACATGAGCAGTTCTTC
NA	TRBD2	TRBV27	TRBJ2-5	CASSLSGNLARGARTPRRETQYF	TGTGCCAGCAGTTTATCAGGCAACCTAGCGCGGGGGGCCCGAACTCCTAGAAGAGAGACCCAGTACTTC
NA	NA	TRBV7-9	TRBJ1-2	CASSLASYGYTF	TGTGCCAGCAGCTTAGCGAGTTATGGCTACACCTTC
NA	NA	TRBV6-5	TRBJ1-2	CAISPTPMAYGYTF	TGTGCCATCAGCCCGACTCCTATGGCCTATGGCTACACCTTC
NA	NA	TRBV9	TRBJ2-5	CASSTSVQETQYF	TGTGCCAGCAGCACTAGTGTGCAAGAGACCCAGTACTTC
NA	NA	TRBV4-3	TRBJ1-4	CASSQGAGEKLFF	TGCGCCAGCAGCCAAGGCGCAGGGGAAAAACTGTTTTTT
NA	TRBD2	TRBV6-4	TRBJ2-1	CASKKTSGSSYNEQFF	TGTGCCAGCAAAAAGACTAGCGGTAGCTCCTACAATGAGCAGTTCTTC
NA	TRBD1	TRBV7-6	TRBJ1-5	CASSSHARGQVGNDQPQHF	TGTGCCAGCAGCTCCCATGCGAGGGGACAGGTTGGAAACGATCAGCCCCAGCATTTT